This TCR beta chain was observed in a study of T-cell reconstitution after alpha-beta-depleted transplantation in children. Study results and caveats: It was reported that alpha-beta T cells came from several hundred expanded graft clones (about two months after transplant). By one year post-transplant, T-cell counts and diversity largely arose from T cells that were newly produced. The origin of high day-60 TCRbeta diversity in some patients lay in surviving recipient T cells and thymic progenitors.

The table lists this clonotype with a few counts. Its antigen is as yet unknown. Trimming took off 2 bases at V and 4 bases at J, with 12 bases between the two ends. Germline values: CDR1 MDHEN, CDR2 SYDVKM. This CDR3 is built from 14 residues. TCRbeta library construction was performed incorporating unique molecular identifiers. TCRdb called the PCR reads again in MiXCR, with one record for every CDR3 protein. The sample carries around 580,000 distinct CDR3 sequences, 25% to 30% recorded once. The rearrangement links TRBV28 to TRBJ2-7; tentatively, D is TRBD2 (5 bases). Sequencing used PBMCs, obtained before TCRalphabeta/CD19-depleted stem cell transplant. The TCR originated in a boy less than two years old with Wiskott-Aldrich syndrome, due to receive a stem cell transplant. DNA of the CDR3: TGTGCCAGCAGTTTAAGGGTTCCGGGATACGAGCAGTACTTC. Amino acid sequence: CASSLRVPGYEQYF.